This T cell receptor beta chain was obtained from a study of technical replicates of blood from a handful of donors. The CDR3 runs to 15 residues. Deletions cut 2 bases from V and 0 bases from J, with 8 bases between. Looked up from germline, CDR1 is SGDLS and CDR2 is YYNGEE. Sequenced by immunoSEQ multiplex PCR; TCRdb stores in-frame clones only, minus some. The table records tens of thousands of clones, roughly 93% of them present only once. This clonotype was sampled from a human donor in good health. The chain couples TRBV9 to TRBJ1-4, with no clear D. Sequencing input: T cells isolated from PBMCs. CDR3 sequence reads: CASSVGTATNEKLFF. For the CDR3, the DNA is TGTGCCAGCAGCGTGGGCACTGCAACTAATGAAAAACTGTTTTTT.